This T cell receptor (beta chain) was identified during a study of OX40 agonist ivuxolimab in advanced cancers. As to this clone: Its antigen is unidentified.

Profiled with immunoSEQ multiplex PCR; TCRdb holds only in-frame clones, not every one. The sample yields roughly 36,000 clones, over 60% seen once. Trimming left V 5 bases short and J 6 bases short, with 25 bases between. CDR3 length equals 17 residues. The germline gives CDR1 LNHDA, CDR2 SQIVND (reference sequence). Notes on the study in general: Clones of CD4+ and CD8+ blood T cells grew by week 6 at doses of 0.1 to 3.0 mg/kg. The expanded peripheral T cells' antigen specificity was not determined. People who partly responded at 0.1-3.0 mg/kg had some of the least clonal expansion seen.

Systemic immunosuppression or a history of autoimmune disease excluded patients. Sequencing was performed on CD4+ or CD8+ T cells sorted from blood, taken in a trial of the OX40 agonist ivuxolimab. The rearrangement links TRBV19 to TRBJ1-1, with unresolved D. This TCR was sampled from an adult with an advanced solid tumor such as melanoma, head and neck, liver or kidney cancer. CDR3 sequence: CASSSIYSGSLFAEAFF. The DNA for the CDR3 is TGTGCCAGTAGTTCAATCTACTCGGGATCACTATTCGCTGAAGCTTTCTTT. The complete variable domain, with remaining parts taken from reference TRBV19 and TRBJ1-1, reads DGGITQSPKYLFRKEGQNVTLSCEQNLNHDAMYWYRQDPGQGLRLIYYSQIVNDFQKGDIAEGYSVSREKKESFPLTVTSAQKNPTAFYLCASSSIYSGSLFAEAFFGQGTRLTVV.